This T cell receptor (beta chain) emerged from a study of early T cells in non-severe SARS-CoV-2 infection. Study-wide background: With bulk RNA from unsorted whole blood as input, sequencing yielded unpaired chains.

Study observations and caveats: Matching against VDJdb likely underestimated virus-specific expansions, favoring anti-spike CD8.

Unique molecular identifiers were added to individual cDNA molecules. One entry per CDR3 protein, called by TCRdb with MiXCR from the 5' RACE reads. The table includes nearly 50,000 distinct CDR3 sequences, 6.2% detected once. Regarding this clonotype: Its antigen is as yet unknown.

The specimen comprised whole blood, sampled at baseline. This receptor was identified in an adult who was a healthcare worker with PCR-confirmed SARS-CoV-2 infection or an uninfected control (not recorded which).

This CDR3 is CASSPGGVSGELFF. The CDR3 DNA is TGTGCCAGTAGCCCCGGCGGAGTCTCCGGGGAGCTGTTTTTT. The chain has TRBV19 and TRBJ2-2, with D unresolved. The CDR3 runs 14 residues. Deletions cut 6 bases from V and 6 bases from J, with 14 bases between. The germline gives CDR1 LNHDA, CDR2 SQIVND (reference sequence).